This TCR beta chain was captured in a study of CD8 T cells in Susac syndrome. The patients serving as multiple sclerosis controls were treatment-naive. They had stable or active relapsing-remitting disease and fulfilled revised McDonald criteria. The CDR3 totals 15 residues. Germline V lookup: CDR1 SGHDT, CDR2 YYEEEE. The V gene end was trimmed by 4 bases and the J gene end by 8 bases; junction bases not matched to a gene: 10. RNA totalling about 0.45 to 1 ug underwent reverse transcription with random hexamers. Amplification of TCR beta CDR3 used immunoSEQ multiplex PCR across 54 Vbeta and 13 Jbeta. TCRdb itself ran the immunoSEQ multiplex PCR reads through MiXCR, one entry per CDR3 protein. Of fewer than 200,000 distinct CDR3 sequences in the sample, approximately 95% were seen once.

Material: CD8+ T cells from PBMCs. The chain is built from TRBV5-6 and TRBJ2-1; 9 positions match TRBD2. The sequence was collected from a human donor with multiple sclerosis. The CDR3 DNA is TGTGCCAGCAGCCCACGGTGGACTAGCGACTATGAGCAGTTCTTC. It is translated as CASSPRWTSDYEQFF.